These 21 T cell receptor beta chains were sequenced from one sample in a study of blood T cell repertoires in COVID-19. The data were produced by immunoSEQ multiplex PCR, yet TCRdb's version contains in-frame clones alone and is incomplete. In the table there are roughly 84,000 clones, 80% of which are singletons. Sequenced input: peripheral blood. These receptors were taken from a middle-aged woman with active or convalescent COVID-19.

V usage is TRBV23-1 and J usage is TRBJ2-5; 9 bases agree with TRBD2. TRBV23-1 qualifies as an ORF whose function is uncertain. Trimming removed 2 bases from V and 3 bases from J; junction bases left unmatched: 10. This CDR3 has 17 amino acids. In DNA, the CDR3 is TGCGCCAGCAGTCAACCAGCGGGGGGCTCAGAAAAAGAGACCCAGTACTTC. This gives the protein CASSQPAGGSEKETQYF.

This clone was observed a few times. This chain uses TRBV29-1 with TRBJ1-2, with TRBD1 identical over 7 bases. Germline V gene sequence: CDR1 SQVTM, CDR2 ANQGSEA. The V and J ends lost 4 bases and 5 bases, in that order; junction bases with no gene match: 13. This CDR3 contains 15 residues. The CDR3 here is CSVVPRDRHRYGYTF. CDR3 nucleotides: TGCAGCGTTGTCCCCCGGGACAGACATCGATATGGCTACACCTTC.

The chain couples TRBV12-3 or TRBV12-4 to TRBJ2-3; weak D call: TRBD2 (5 bases). This CDR3 has 13 residues. V was trimmed by 3 bases and J by 1 base, leaving 5 bases between them. The chain's CDR3 is CASSLRGTDTQYF. CDR3 DNA: TGTGCCAGCAGTTTGAGGGGCACAGATACGCAGTATTTT.

The chain recombines TRBV2 with TRBJ2-2; 7 positions match TRBD1. The CDR3 runs to 16 residues. Germline CDR1 and CDR2: SNHLY and FYNNEI. Trimming cost V 4 bases and J 0 bases; bases outside gene matches: 5. As DNA, the CDR3 is TGTGCCAGCAGTGTACGGCAGGGGGCGAACACCGGGGAGCTGTTTTTT. Amino acid sequence: CASSVRQGANTGELFF.

V and J are TRBV29-1 and TRBJ2-7; possible D gene TRBD1, 6 bases. CDR3 size: 14 residues. V lost 0 bases and J lost 1, with 10 bases in between. Germline CDR1 reads SQVTM; CDR2 reads ANQGSEA. The chain's CDR3 is CSVEDSGVSYEQYF. The DNA of the CDR3 is TGCAGCGTTGAAGATTCAGGGGTGTCCTACGAGCAGTACTTC.

The chain employs TRBV6-2 or TRBV6-3 and TRBJ1-5; 7 nucleotides line up with TRBD1. After removal of 4 bases from V and 0 bases from J, the junction contained 12 bases not matched to a gene. CDR1 and CDR2 (germline): MNHEY, SVGEGT. This CDR3 contains 18 residues. This CDR3 is CASSSNSPGGYSNQPQHF. The DNA for the CDR3 is TGTGCCAGCAGTTCCAACTCCCCAGGGGGATATAGCAATCAGCCCCAGCATTTT.

In nucleotides, the CDR3 is TGTGCCAGCAGCGCGGGGGCCGGGGAGCTGTTTTTT. It codes for CASSAGAGELFF. The chain carries TRBV9 and TRBJ2-2, with a possible D match to TRBD2 (6 bases). There are 12 residues in the CDR3. The germline V and J ends were trimmed by 3 bases and 6 bases, with 6 bases remaining between them. In germline, CDR1 is SGDLS, CDR2 YYNGEE.

In its sample, this clone was seen a few times. V is TRBV6-4 and J is TRBJ2-5, with D perhaps TRBD2 (6 bases). CDR3 length: 18 residues. V was shortened by 10 bases and J by 4 bases, with 31 bases between the two germline ends. Germline assignment: CDR1 MRHNA and CDR2 SNTAGT. CDR3 protein: CAIPPPTAGPKGGETQYF. The CDR3 DNA follows: TGTGCCATCCCCCCGCCTACTGCCGGGCCTAAGGGAGGAGAGACCCAGTACTTC.

This clone was observed at least ten times. The chain has TRBV28 and TRBJ1-1; 11 bases map to TRBD1. Germline V gene lookup returns CDR1 MDHEN and CDR2 SYDVKM. This CDR3 comprises 15 residues. Trimming removed 3 bases from V and 5 bases from J; junction bases left unmatched: 5. CDR3 nucleotides: TGTGCCAGCAGTTTCCATGGGACAGGGGGTACTGAAGCTTTCTTT. Translated: CASSFHGTGGTEAFF.

This chain joins TRBV3-1 (or the pseudogene TRBV3-2) and TRBJ2-7; 8 positions match TRBD2. Germline assignment: CDR1 LGHDT and CDR2 YNNKEL (reference sequence). The length of the CDR3 is 15 residues. The junction had 3 bases not matched to a gene; V was cut back by 0 bases and J by 2 bases. CDR3 nucleotides: TGTGCCAGCAGCCAAGAACTAGCGGCTACCTACGAGCAGTACTTC. Translation gives CASSQELAATYEQYF.

The rearrangement links TRBV9 to TRBJ1-1, with 8 bases identical to TRBD1. The junction had 6 bases not matched to a gene; V was cut back by 7 bases and J by 4 bases. This CDR3 comprises 13 residues. Looked up from germline, CDR1 is SGDLS and CDR2 is YYNGEE. The CDR3 region is CASSTGGGTEAFF. The CDR3 DNA sequence: TGTGCCAGCTCTACAGGGGGGGGCACTGAAGCTTTCTTT.

The chain carries TRBV4-1 and TRBJ2-1; 9 positions agree with TRBD2. The length of the CDR3 is 17 residues. V trimming: 1 base; J trimming: 9 bases; junction bases outside the gene matches: 13. CDR1 is MGHRA, CDR2 YSYEKL, per germline. The CDR3 reads CASSQGAAGGLGSEQFF. In DNA form, the CDR3 reads TGCGCCAGCAGCCAAGGCGCGGCGGGGGGGCTGGGAAGTGAGCAGTTCTTC.

This clone was detected only once. The chain is built from TRBV5-5 and TRBJ1-5; 8 bases are a match to TRBD1. V shed 3 bases and J 2 bases; nucleotides not matched to a gene: 1. The V gene's germline CDR1 is SGHKS and CDR2 YYEKEE (reference sequence). The CDR3 contains 14 residues. Here the CDR3 reads CASSSTGGNQPQHF. CDR3 in DNA: TGTGCCAGCAGCTCGACAGGGGGCAATCAGCCCCAGCATTTT.

The chain has TRBV28 and TRBJ1-2; D is ambiguous. This CDR3 has 13 residues. The V and J ends lost 4 bases and 4 bases respectively, with 10 bases between them. In germline, CDR1 is MDHEN, CDR2 SYDVKM. CDR3 coding DNA: TGTGCCAGCAGTTCTGGAGGCTCCTATGGCTACACCTTC. Translation gives CASSSGGSYGYTF.

This clone showed up just a few times. The V gene is TRBV7-9, the J gene TRBJ1-1; the match to TRBD1 covers 7 bases. The junction had 6 bases not matched to a gene; V was cut back by 4 bases and J by 4 bases. The V gene's germline CDR1 is SEHNR and CDR2 FQNEAQ (reference sequence). The CDR3 extends over 14 amino acids. As DNA, the CDR3 is TGTGCCAGCAGCTCACAGGGGCTGGGCACTGAAGCTTTCTTT. It codes for CASSSQGLGTEAFF.

The chain links TRBV6-2 or TRBV6-3 to TRBJ2-5; no firm D call. The CDR3 consists of 13 residues. Trimming left V 6 bases short and J 5 bases short, with 13 bases between. CDR1 is MNHEY, CDR2 SVGEGT, per germline. In DNA form, the CDR3 reads TGTGCCAGCAGCGACAACGGTGGGGAGACCCAGTACTTC. Protein sequence: CASSDNGGETQYF.

The chain has TRBV5-4 and TRBJ2-5; 13 nucleotides line up with TRBD2. The CDR3 has 18 residues. Germline V lookup: CDR1 SGHNT, CDR2 YYREEE (reference sequence). V lost 4 bases and J lost 5; bases outside the gene matches: 14. The DNA of the CDR3 is TGTGCCAGCAGCCCAAGGACTAGCGGGAGATATTTGGGGGAGACCCAGTACTTC. Protein: CASSPRTSGRYLGETQYF. Looking up the rest from reference TRBV5-4 and TRBJ2-5 gives the full variable domain: ETGVTQSPTHLIKTRGQQVTLRCSSQSGHNTVSWYQQALGQGPQFIFQYYREEENGRGNFPPRFSGLQFPNYSSELNVNALELDDSALYLCASSPRTSGRYLGETQYFGPGTRLLVL.

The chain uses TRBV9 and TRBJ2-7, with 9 nucleotides matching TRBD1. Germline-derived CDR1 and CDR2 are SGDLS and YYNGEE. V lost 3 bases and J lost 4; bases outside the gene matches: 8. The CDR3 loop spans 15 amino acids. CDR3 in DNA: TGTGCCAGCAGCGGGAGACAGGGGGGACGTTACGAGCAGTACTTC. This sequence encodes CASSGRQGGRYEQYF.

This clone was counted a single time. One junction end does not reproduce the germline sequence, and a read error may be involved. The chain has TRBV7-7 and TRBJ2-1; TRBD2 aligns across 8 bases. The germline CDR1 and CDR2 sequences are SSHAT and FNYEAQ (reference sequence). The CDR3 loop spans 14 amino acids. As DNA, the CDR3 is TGTGCTAGCAGCTTAGAACGTGCGGGGGGCGAGCAGTTCTTC. Its protein is CASSLERAGGEQFF.

The V gene is TRBV6-6, the J gene TRBJ1-5; 7 nucleotides agree with TRBD1. Germline lookup yields CDR1 MNHNY and CDR2 SVGAGI (reference sequence). The CDR3 runs 13 residues. V lost 5 bases and J lost 5; bases outside the gene matches: 3. CDR3 in amino acids: CASSPQGDQPQHF. The DNA of the CDR3 is TGTGCCAGCAGTCCTCAGGGGGATCAGCCCCAGCATTTT.

This sequence joins TRBV5-6 and TRBJ1-2; 8 bases fit TRBD1. Germline V gene lookup returns CDR1 SGHDT and CDR2 YYEEEE. The CDR3 is 18 residues long. After removal of 3 bases from V and 8 bases from J, the junction contained 21 bases not matched to a gene. The CDR3 here is CASSYPVVQAGGPGGYTF. For the CDR3, the DNA is TGTGCCAGCAGCTACCCCGTCGTACAGGCAGGGGGCCCCGGAGGCTACACCTTC.